This T cell receptor (beta chain) was identified in a study of T cell responses to AZD1222 COVID-19 vaccine. Study findings and constraints: Repertoires were collected only later (after the peak T cell response had occurred).

Germline values: CDR1 LNHDA, CDR2 SQIVND (reference sequence). Trimming shortened V by 7 bases and J by 3 bases, and 24 bases separated the two germline ends. The CDR3 loop spans 17 amino acids. Profiled with immunoSEQ multiplex PCR; TCRdb holds only in-frame clones, not every one. The profile shows 90,000 to 150,000 clones, 80% to 90% of them singletons. Turning to this clone: Antigen unknown.

The sequence was collected from an adult in good health. This sequence joins TRBV19 and TRBJ1-2, with a tentative D call TRBD1 (5 bases). The sequencing used peripheral blood, collected on day 0 of AZD1222 vaccination. CDR3: CASTTIGNTGAYYGYTF. The CDR3 region has the DNA TGTGCCAGTACCACGATAGGGAATACAGGAGCCTACTATGGCTACACCTTC.